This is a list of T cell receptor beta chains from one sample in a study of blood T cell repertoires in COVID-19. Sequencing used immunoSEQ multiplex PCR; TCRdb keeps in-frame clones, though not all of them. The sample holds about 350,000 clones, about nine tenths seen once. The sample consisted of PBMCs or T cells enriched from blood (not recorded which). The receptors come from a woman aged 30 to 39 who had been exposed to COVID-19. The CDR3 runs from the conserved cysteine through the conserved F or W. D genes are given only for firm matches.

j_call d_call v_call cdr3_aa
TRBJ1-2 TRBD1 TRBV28 CASSSGQGISGYTF
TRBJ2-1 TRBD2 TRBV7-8 CASSLGTSGSYEQFF
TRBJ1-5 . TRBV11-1 CASSFRQRNQPQHF
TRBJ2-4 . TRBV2 CASSRGGIAKNIQYF
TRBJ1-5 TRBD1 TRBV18 CASKRGQDNQPQHF
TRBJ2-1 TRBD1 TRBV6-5 CASSLTGGWEQFF
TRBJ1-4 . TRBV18 CASSPRAGEYEKLFF
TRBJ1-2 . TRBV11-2 CASSPPGPRDGYTF
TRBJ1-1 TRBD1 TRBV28 CASSPGTAKAFF
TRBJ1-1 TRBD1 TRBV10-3 CAIGQGGGYTEAFF
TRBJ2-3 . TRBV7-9 CASSPEGDTQYF
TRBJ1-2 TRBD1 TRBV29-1 CSVGGQGLSGYGYTF
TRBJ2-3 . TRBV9 CASSVGLRDTQYF
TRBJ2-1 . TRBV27 CASSYQGISYNEQFF
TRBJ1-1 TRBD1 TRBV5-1 CASSVQGAFEAFF
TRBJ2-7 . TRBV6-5 CASGQGSYEQYF
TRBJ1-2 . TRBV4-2 CASSQDLADRNYGYTF
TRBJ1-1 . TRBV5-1 CASSPPSGGNTEAFF
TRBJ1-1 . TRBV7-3 CASSLTVQGKNTEAFF
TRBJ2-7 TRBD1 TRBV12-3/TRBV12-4 CATRTGSYEQYF
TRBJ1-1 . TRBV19 CASMVRERSTEAFF
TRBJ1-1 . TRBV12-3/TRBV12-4 CASTPPGPEAFF
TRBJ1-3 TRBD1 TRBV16 CASSQSWGQGPGNTIYF
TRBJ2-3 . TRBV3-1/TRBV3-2 CASSQSTDTQYF
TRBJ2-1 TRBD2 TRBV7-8 CASSLGRLAGGSGNEQFF
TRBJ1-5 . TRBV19 CASSITGSPGQPQHF
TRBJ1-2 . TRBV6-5 CASSLTINYGYTF
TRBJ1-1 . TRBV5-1 CASREQVDTEAFF
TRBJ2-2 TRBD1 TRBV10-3 CAISQGQDTGELFF
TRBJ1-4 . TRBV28 CASSLDSSTNEKLFF
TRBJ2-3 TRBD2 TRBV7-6 CASSLGVTSGSTDTQYF
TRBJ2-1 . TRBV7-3 CASSLTANRAYNEQFF
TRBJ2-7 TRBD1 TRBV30 CAWSQGAPRYF
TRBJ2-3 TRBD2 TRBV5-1 CASTGLATHTDTQYF